The TCR beta chain under discussion was sequenced for a study of blood T cells in healthy people across ages (dated by TCRdb to about 2015). Background for the entire study: In model experiments, template switching captured about one uniquely barcoded TCR beta cDNA molecule for every two T cells. The study measured age-related changes in TCR beta repertoire diversity using deep sequencing normalized with unique cDNA molecular identifiers. Donors were grouped into four age groups: young (average about 15 years), middle-aged (under 40), aged (62) and long-lived (about 82). Using the same blood draw, the study looked at two additional independent replicas of 1 million unique cDNA reads for two donors, one aged 18 to 30 and the other aged 80 or older.

The library was produced with 5' RACE. The sample was run on an Illumina HiSeq 2500. The second PCR ran for about 6 to 12 cycles and used a J-beta primer mix along with a sample-barcoded 5' primer. A unique molecular identifier was introduced onto each TCR beta cDNA molecule by a template-switch 5' adaptor carrying 12 random nucleotides. At least 3 million CDR3-containing paired-end reads were obtained from each sample. All of the RNA was converted into first-strand cDNA using the Mint cDNA synthesis kit, with a TRBC-specific oligonucleotide serving as the primer. All cDNA was treated with uracil-DNA glycosylase and then went through a first 18-cycle PCR with the universal primers M1SS and BC2_uni_R. Per the original workflow: For normalization, 1 million high-quality reads, each with a distinct molecular identifier, were randomly selected from each sample. Reads sharing molecular identifiers were discarded rather than binned into consensus sequences. MiTCR, run with a Q25 quality threshold and the strictest error-elimination algorithm, handled CDR3 identification, clonotype clustering and error correction. A nonparametric unseen species model with Euler transformation was used to estimate a lower bound on total TCR beta diversity. Using fastp at Q25 and MiXCR, TCRdb reprocessed the public reads and kept productive beta chains. Rows are combined by CDR3 protein, so each entry shows the most common genes and DNA. The V and J calls, along with clone size, are taken from TCRdb and not from the paper's own processing. For this sample the table gives more than 450,000 distinct CDR3 sequences, of which over 25% were detected only once. Of the sample, approximately 4% is held by the ten largest clones.

Summary of the overall study and its limitations: Estimates of total diversity from one million sequenced T cells were regarded as lower bounds and underestimates. Because donor CMV infection status was unknown, age-related changes in expanded clonotypes were potentially confounded. Conclusive comparison of naive and antigen-experienced compartments was prevented by the profiling of bulk unsorted PBMCs. The long-lived group showed more naive CD4+ T cells, fewer expanded clones and increased TCR diversity than the aged group, suggesting age selection. Observed TCR beta diversity per million T cells fell roughly linearly with age, and a significant reduction was already apparent by age approximately 41. Observed TCR beta diversity correlated strongly with the percentage of naive T cells measured by flow cytometry.

CDR1 and CDR2, per the germline V gene, are KGHSH and LQKENI. The cysteine opens and the phenylalanine closes a CDR3 of 14 amino acids. The DNA shown is the 42-base CDR3, in frame from base 1. V is shortened by 2 bases, J by 4 bases, and the region joining them spans 11 bases. The donors were roughly 40 Caucasian individuals from Russia, aged 6 to 90 years, who were systemically healthy. About 9.8 milliliters of peripheral blood were drawn from each donor into EDTA-treated Vacutainer tubes. Ficoll-Paque density-gradient centrifugation was used to isolate PBMCs, with at least 7 million per sample. Trizol reagent was used to extract total RNA from the PBMCs, yielding at least 5.5 micrograms per sample. For every donor, an aliquot of PBMCs went through flow cytometry to measure the percentages of naive CD45RAhigh/CD27high T cells. Details on this clonotype: It lacks a known antigen. Per-base quality was not reported, and no clone a single base away is much larger than it.

The data also belong to a second study, concerning T cells of mothers and their children. The second paper further reports: Donors were nine systemically healthy Caucasian individuals: three mothers and their six children. cDNA synthesis used all of the extracted RNA, with roughly 1.5 ug of RNA in each 15 ul reaction. In the second PCR, sample barcodes and 2-4 random nucleotides were introduced via the M1S primer. Over 8 million TCR beta CDR3 reads came from each mother, compared with some 3.1 million reads from each child. Thymic selection similarly shapes TCR recombination output in related and unrelated pairs, with minor effect from inherited differences. Normalized repertoire overlap was always slightly but never significantly higher in related than unrelated mother-child pairs. No persistent microchimeric T cell clones were found, with a detection sensitivity of approximately 100 clones per million clonotypes. In the study, deep NGS was used to compare the TCR beta repertoires of mothers and children, and features distinguishing related mother-child pairs from unrelated individuals were sought. Mothers averaged about 40 +/- 4 years of age and children averaged around 10 +/- 4 years. After adapters were ligated using NEBNext reagents, the libraries underwent 100+100 nt paired-end sequencing on an Illumina HiSeq 2000. To prevent cross-contamination, the mother and child libraries were prepared one month apart and sequenced in separate runs. For each donor, between roughly 450,000 and 2,300,000 distinct TCR beta clonotypes were identified. Naive TCR beta clonotypes were estimated from low-frequency clonotypes matched to each donor's FACS-determined naive share, without sorting.

Recombination joined TRBV18 with TRBJ2-5, with the D gene not confidently named. The specimen was blood. This TCR was recovered from a boy younger than 10 in good health. The sequenced DNA: TGTGCCAGCTCACCAACAGAGGTGGGAGAGACCCAGTACTTC. Translation gives CASSPTEVGETQYF. The reference TRBV18 and TRBJ2-5 proteins fill in what lies around the CDR3, so the full variable domain reads NAGVMQNPRHLVRRRGQEARLRCSPMKGHSHVYWYRQLPEEGLKFMVYLQKENIIDESGMPKERFSAEFPKEGPSILRIQQVVRGDSAAYFCASSPTEVGETQYFGPGTRLLVL.